Detailed here is one T cell receptor (beta chain). Its antigen is as yet unknown. The sort gate was single viable CD3+CD4+CD8-CD45RO+ cells for memory CD4+ T cells. This specimen comes from a study of memory CD4+ T cells and cytomegalovirus serostatus. Study results and caveats: The CMV-associated TCR signature appears largely within the CD4+ memory repertoire. CD4+ memory repertoires contained 67 of 164 reported CMV TCRbeta sequences.

This table comes from immunoSEQ multiplex PCR, and its TCRdb copy is limited to in-frame clones, with some not included. The sample has around 30,000 clones, about 80% seen once; the top ten hold over 0.55%. Looked up from germline, CDR1 is LNHDA and CDR2 is SQIVND (reference sequence). V lost 5 bases, J lost 4 bases, and 6 bases stayed unmatched. CDR3 size: 15 residues. V is TRBV19 and J is TRBJ1-4; 8 bases agree with TRBD1. The specimen sequenced was memory CD4+ T cells from blood. This clonotype originated in an adult in good health and CMV-seronegative. Some clones in this sample may be carry-over from other donors' samples. The CDR3 DNA reads as TGTGCCAGTAGTCCCGGACAGGGCGTTAATGAAAAACTGTTTTTT. It yields the protein CASSPGQGVNEKLFF.